A selection of T cell receptor beta chains follows, all from one sample in a study of shared clonotypes between healthy human individuals. Method: immunoSEQ multiplex PCR; TCRdb's copy keeps in-frame clones and lacks some. The data contain roughly 450,000 clones, 79% of them seen just once; the ten biggest clones take up approximately 13%. The specimen was PBMCs. The receptors originated from a woman aged 40-49 years in good health. Some clones in this sample may be carry-over from other donors' samples. CDR3s include the opening cysteine and the closing phenylalanine or tryptophan. A D gene is named only where the DNA matches it firmly. Rows give clone size only sometimes, using once, few, many, or a class for an expanded clone.

CDR3 protein	CDR3 DNA	D gene	V gene	J gene	clone size
CASSESRQETSYNEQFF	TGCGCCAGCAGTGAATCGAGACAGGAGACTTCCTACAATGAGCAGTTCTTC	.	TRBV10-1	TRBJ2-1	.
CAWRLGQEKLFF	TGTGCCTGGAGATTGGGACAGGAAAAACTGTTTTTT	TRBD1	TRBV30	TRBJ1-4	.
CATSRGGTEDEQYF	TGTGCCACCAGCAGAGGCGGGACAGAGGACGAGCAGTACTTC	.	TRBV15	TRBJ2-7	few
CASSLIRREETQYF	TGCGCCAGCAGCTTGATAAGGAGGGAAGAGACCCAGTACTTC	.	TRBV5-1	TRBJ2-5	once
CASSRRLAGGGDTQYF	TGTGCCAGCAGCCGGCGACTAGCGGGAGGGGGGGATACGCAGTATTTT	TRBD2	TRBV27	TRBJ2-3	.
CATSLAPGQGFEKLFF	TGTGCCACCTCTTTAGCCCCGGGACAGGGGTTTGAAAAACTGTTTTTT	TRBD1	TRBV10-3	TRBJ1-4	.
CASSLRREPQFF	TGTGCCAGCAGCTTGCGGCGGGAGCCTCAGTTCTTC	TRBD2	TRBV5-4	TRBJ2-1	.
CASSQPGRFEQYF	TGCGCCAGCAGCCAGCCCGGGAGGTTCGAGCAGTACTTC	TRBD2	TRBV4-1	TRBJ2-7	.
CASSRDRGGTEAFF	TGTGCCAGCAGCCGGGACAGGGGTGGCACTGAAGCTTTCTTT	TRBD1	TRBV5-4	TRBJ1-1	.
CASRTPGLGRETQYF	TGTGCCAGCAGAACCCCGGGACTAGGGCGGGAGACCCAGTACTTC	TRBD2	TRBV11-2	TRBJ2-5	.
CASSIGDNVEQFF	TGTGCCAGTAGTATAGGGGACAATGTAGAGCAGTTCTTC	.	TRBV19	TRBJ2-1	.
CASSVGGSFYTF	TGTGCCAGCAGTGTGGGAGGATCTTTCTACACCTTC	.	TRBV2	TRBJ1-2	few
CASSLGPAGAYNEQFF	TGTGCCAGCAGCTTGGGCCCAGCGGGAGCCTACAATGAGCAGTTCTTC	TRBD2	TRBV11-2	TRBJ2-1	.
CASSLRAGGRAGETQYF	TGTGCCAGCAGCTTACGGGCTGGCGGGAGGGCCGGGGAGACCCAGTACTTC	TRBD2	TRBV7-9	TRBJ2-5	.
CASSLGQGFAGETQYF	TGTGCCAGCAGCTTGGGACAGGGGTTCGCCGGGGAGACCCAGTACTTC	TRBD1	TRBV5-8	TRBJ2-5	.
CASSLEGISYNEQFF	TGCGCCAGCAGCTTGGAGGGAATCTCCTACAATGAGCAGTTCTTC	.	TRBV5-1	TRBJ2-1	few
CASIIGGLRATSGELFF	TGCGCCAGCATTATTGGGGGGTTGAGGGCAACATCCGGGGAGCTGTTTTTT	.	TRBV10-2	TRBJ2-2	few
CATSRAVSTNEKLFF	TGTGCCACCAGCAGGGCCGTTTCAACTAATGAAAAACTGTTTTTT	.	TRBV15	TRBJ1-4	.
CASSLGHINEKLFF	TGTGCCAGCAGCTTGGGACATATTAATGAAAAACTGTTTTTT	.	TRBV13	TRBJ1-4	once
CASSPGLTLGEQFF	TGTGCCAGCAGTCCCGGACTTACCCTTGGTGAGCAGTTCTTC	.	TRBV27	TRBJ2-1	few
CASSLGIDGKNIQYF	TGTGCCAGCAGCTTGGGCATTGACGGTAAAAACATTCAGTACTTC	.	TRBV5-6	TRBJ2-4	.
CASSPTRGKDTGELFF	TGCGCCAGCAGCCCGACCCGGGGTAAAGACACCGGGGAGCTGTTTTTT	.	TRBV5-1	TRBJ2-2	.
CASSILDRDNSPLHF	TGTGCCAGTAGTATCCTCGACAGGGATAATTCACCCCTCCACTTT	TRBD1	TRBV19	TRBJ1-6	.
CASSLAGGADTQYF	TGTGCCAGCAGTTTAGCGGGAGGGGCAGATACGCAGTATTTT	TRBD2	TRBV5-4	TRBJ2-3	.
CASSLVPGELFF	TGTGCCAGCAGCTTGGTCCCCGGGGAGCTGTTTTTT	.	TRBV5-8	TRBJ2-2	.
CASSSTGAGSDTQYF	TGTGCCAGCAGTTCAACGGGAGCGGGGTCAGATACGCAGTATTTT	TRBD2	TRBV28	TRBJ2-3	.
CAWWRDREVDTQYF	TGTGCCTGGTGGCGGGACAGGGAGGTGGATACGCAGTATTTT	TRBD1	TRBV30	TRBJ2-3	.
CASSTTGVREQYF	TGCGCCAGCAGCACCACAGGGGTAAGGGAGCAGTACTTC	TRBD1	TRBV5-1	TRBJ2-7	.
CASSLAVRTGGLGSYEQYF	TGTGCCAGCAGCTTAGCGGTGAGAACAGGGGGACTGGGGTCCTACGAGCAGTACTTC	TRBD1	TRBV7-1	TRBJ2-7	.
CASSEALGLAKNIQYF	TGTGCCAGCAGTGAAGCGTTGGGCCTAGCCAAAAACATTCAGTACTTC	.	TRBV6-1	TRBJ2-4	.
CASSLLGLPITANTGELFF	TGTGCCAGCAGCTTACTTGGGCTTCCCATAACCGCGAACACCGGGGAGCTGTTTTTT	.	TRBV7-9	TRBJ2-2	many
CASSQDSPGVNEQYF	TGTGCCAGCAGCCAAGACTCGCCAGGGGTGAACGAGCAGTACTTC	.	TRBV14	TRBJ2-7	.
CASSPIRSRSRGEQFF	TGTGCCAGCAGCCCCATTCGAAGCAGATCGAGGGGTGAGCAGTTCTTC	.	TRBV5-4	TRBJ2-1	many
CAWMTFRVTEAFF	TGTGCCTGGATGACCTTTCGTGTTACTGAAGCTTTCTTT	.	TRBV30	TRBJ1-1	.
CSQGTNTEAFF	TGCAGTCAGGGGACGAACACTGAAGCTTTCTTT	.	TRBV29-1	TRBJ1-1	.
CASRRQLPPYEQYF	TGTGCCAGCCGACGACAGCTCCCCCCCTACGAGCAGTACTTC	.	TRBV28	TRBJ2-7	.
CAQVRAGTDTQYF	TGTGCCCAGGTCCGGGCGGGCACAGATACGCAGTATTTT	.	TRBV30	TRBJ2-3	once
CASSRTGASGSSYEQYF	TGTGCCAGCTCACGAACCGGGGCTAGCGGGAGCTCCTACGAGCAGTACTTC	TRBD2	TRBV18	TRBJ2-7	.
CAISEGRQAGNSPLHF	TGTGCCATCAGTGAGGGCAGACAAGCAGGTAATTCACCCCTCCACTTT	.	TRBV10-3	TRBJ1-6	.
CASSRTSGRANEQYF	TGTGCCAGCAGCCGAACTAGCGGGAGGGCCAACGAGCAGTACTTC	TRBD2	TRBV4-2	TRBJ2-7	.
CSVEGWVTVPNTEAFF	TGCAGCGTGGAGGGGTGGGTGACGGTACCGAACACTGAAGCTTTCTTT	.	TRBV29-1	TRBJ1-1	.
CASSLALGANQPQHF	TGTGCCAGCAGCTTAGCGCTGGGAGCCAATCAGCCCCAGCATTTT	.	TRBV7-8	TRBJ1-5	.
CASSPEVQAYQPQHF	TGTGCCAGTAGTCCCGAGGTGCAAGCCTATCAGCCCCAGCATTTT	.	TRBV19	TRBJ1-5	.
CASSKERYEQYF	TGTGCCAGCAGCAAAGAAAGGTACGAGCAGTACTTC	.	TRBV2	TRBJ2-7	.
CASSPRALGIHEQYF	TGTGCCAGCAGCCCGAGGGCCCTAGGTATCCACGAGCAGTACTTC	.	TRBV7-9	TRBJ2-7	few
CASSYGRSSYEQYF	TGTGCCAGCAGTTACGGGCGTAGCTCCTACGAGCAGTACTTC	.	TRBV6-5	TRBJ2-7	.
CASSKEAVQETQYF	TGTGCCAGCTCAAAAGAGGCGGTTCAAGAGACCCAGTACTTC	.	TRBV18	TRBJ2-5	.
CASSAPLAGPSYEQYF	TGTGCCAGCAGCGCCCCACTAGCGGGGCCGTCCTACGAGCAGTACTTC	.	TRBV12-1	TRBJ2-7	once
CASTPGTAGGGYTF	TGTGCCAGCACCCCTGGAACGGCCGGTGGGGGCTACACCTTC	.	TRBV7-9	TRBJ1-2	once
CASNDREDYEQYF	TGTGCCAGCAACGACAGGGAGGACTACGAGCAGTACTTC	.	TRBV7-9	TRBJ2-7	.
CASSLDSAPFNYGYTF	TGTGCCAGCAGTTTGGACAGTGCGCCTTTTAACTATGGCTACACCTTC	.	TRBV28	TRBJ1-2	.
CSGVGGANTGELFF	TGCAGCGGGGTGGGCGGCGCGAACACCGGGGAGCTGTTTTTT	.	TRBV29-1	TRBJ2-2	.